This TCR beta chain was recovered during a study of radiotherapy plus CTLA-4 blockade in lung cancer. Trimming took 7 bases from V and 4 from J, leaving 17 bases between them. Germline CDR1 reads MDHEN; CDR2 reads SYDVKM. The CDR3 contains 15 residues. Generated by immunoSEQ multiplex PCR, the TCRdb table keeps only in-frame clones and is missing some. The table includes tens of thousands of clones, roughly 73% detected once. Here the sequenced sample was peripheral blood, taken from a patient treated with radiotherapy plus ipilimumab. The V call is TRBV28, the J call TRBJ1-5; possible D gene TRBD1, 5 bases. The origin of this receptor is a human donor with non-small cell lung cancer who had stable disease on radiotherapy plus ipilimumab. The CDR3, as DNA: TGTGCCAGCAATAGACCCAGGGCGAGGAATCAGCCCCAGCATTTT. Translating it yields CASNRPRARNQPQHF.